This TCR beta chain was recovered during a study of cytomegalovirus exposure and HLA in healthy donors. Turning to the study itself: Unique TCR beta sequences numbering 117 million came from about 180 million T cells in an earlier analysis. Notes on the study in general: At a 0.05 false discovery rate, a later analysis found some 18,000 TCR beta sequences to be associated with HLA alleles.

In germline, CDR1 is LNHDA, CDR2 SQIVND (reference sequence). V lost 4 bases and J 1 base, leaving 16 bases between the germline ends. The CDR3 is 16 amino acids. This clone showed up just once. Its antigen is currently unknown. Primers included in the PCR were 60 Vbeta and 13 Jbeta primers. Assay: immunoSEQ multiplex PCR; the TCRdb copy retains only in-frame clones and omits some. The sample records 150,000 to 200,000 clones, approximately 81% being singletons. The receptor's source is a woman aged 18-29 years in good health and CMV-seropositive. The sequenced sample was PBMCs. The J gene is TRBJ1-1, the V gene TRBV19, with D unclear. The CDR3 sequence: CASSTNSRWPNTEAFF. In DNA form, the CDR3 reads TGTGCCAGTAGTACGAACAGTCGGTGGCCGAACACTGAAGCTTTCTTT.